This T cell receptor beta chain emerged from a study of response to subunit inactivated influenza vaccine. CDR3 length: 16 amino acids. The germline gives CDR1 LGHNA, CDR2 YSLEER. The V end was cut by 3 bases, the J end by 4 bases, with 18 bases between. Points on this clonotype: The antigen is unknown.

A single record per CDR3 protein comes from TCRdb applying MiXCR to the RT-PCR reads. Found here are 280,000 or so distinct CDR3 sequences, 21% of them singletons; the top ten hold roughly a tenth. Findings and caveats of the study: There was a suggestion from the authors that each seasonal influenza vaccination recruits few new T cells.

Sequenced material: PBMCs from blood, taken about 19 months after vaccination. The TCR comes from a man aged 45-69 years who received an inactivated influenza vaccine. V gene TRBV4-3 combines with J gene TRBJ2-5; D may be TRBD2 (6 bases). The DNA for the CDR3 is TGCGCCAGCAGCCAGGGGCTAGCGTTTACCTCAGAGACCCAGTACTTC. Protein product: CASSQGLAFTSETQYF.